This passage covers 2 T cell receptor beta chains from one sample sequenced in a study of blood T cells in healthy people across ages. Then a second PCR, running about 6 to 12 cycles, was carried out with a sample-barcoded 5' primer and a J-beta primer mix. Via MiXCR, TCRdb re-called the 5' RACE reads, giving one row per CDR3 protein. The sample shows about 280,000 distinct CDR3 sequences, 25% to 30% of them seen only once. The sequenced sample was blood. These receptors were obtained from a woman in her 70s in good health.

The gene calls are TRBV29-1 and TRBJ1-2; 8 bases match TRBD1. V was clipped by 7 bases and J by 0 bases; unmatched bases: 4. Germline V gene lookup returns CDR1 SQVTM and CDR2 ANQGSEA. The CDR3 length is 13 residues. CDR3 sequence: CSDRDRSNYGYTF. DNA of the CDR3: TGCAGCGACCGGGACAGGTCTAACTATGGCTACACCTTC.

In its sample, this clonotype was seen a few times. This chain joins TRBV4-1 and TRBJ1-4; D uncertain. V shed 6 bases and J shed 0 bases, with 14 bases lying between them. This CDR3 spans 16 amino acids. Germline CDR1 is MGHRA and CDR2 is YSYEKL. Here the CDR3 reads CASRLSEGATNEKLFF. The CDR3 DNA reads TGCGCCAGCAGACTATCGGAGGGAGCAACTAATGAAAAACTGTTTTTT.